This entry lists 10 T cell receptor beta chains sequenced from one sample in a study of control samples from healthy donors and cancer patients. The assay was immunoSEQ multiplex PCR, and TCRdb's table has in-frame clones only and misses some. Of about 160,000 clones listed, nearly 96% were seen once; the top ten hold approximately 0.97%. Sample: blood. The receptors derive from a woman aged 25 to 39 in good health.

This clone occurred once. The CDR3, as DNA: TGCAGTGCTAGTGAGGGGATCACTGAAGCTTTCTTT. Its translation: CSASEGITEAFF. The V gene is TRBV20-1, the J gene TRBJ1-1; possible D gene TRBD1, 5 bases. CDR1 and CDR2 from the germline V gene are DFQATT and SNEGSKA (reference sequence). V was shortened by 3 bases and J by 4 bases, with 9 bases between the two germline ends. CDR3 length: 12 amino acids.

This chain uses TRBV6-5 with TRBJ1-2; D ambiguous. The ends were cut back, 5 bases at V and 4 bases at J, with 8 bases in the middle. Germline lookup yields CDR1 MNHEY and CDR2 SVGAGI. This CDR3 region has 12 residues. CDR3 region: CASSHRTYGYTF. For the CDR3, the DNA is TGTGCCAGCAGTCATCGGACCTATGGCTACACCTTC.

The CDR3 bases are TGCGCCAGCAGCTTGAGGGGTATGAACACTGAAGCTTTCTTT. Residues: CASSLRGMNTEAFF. The gene calls are TRBV5-1 and TRBJ1-1; possible D gene TRBD1, 5 bases. The CDR3 consists of 14 residues. With 1 base removed from V and 0 bases from J, the gap between germline ends came to 7 bases. The germline V gene encodes CDR1 SGHRS and CDR2 YFSETQ.

V and J are TRBV29-1 and TRBJ2-2; 10 nucleotides match TRBD1. Trimming cost V 7 bases and J 8 bases; bases outside gene matches: 7. CDR1 is SQVTM, CDR2 ANQGSEA, per germline. This CDR3 spans 13 amino acids. CDR3 in DNA: TGCAGCGGGCGGGACAGGGGCGTAGGGGAGCTGTTTTTT. Its protein is CSGRDRGVGELFF.

This chain joins TRBV5-6 and TRBJ1-5; no definite D call. With 4 bases removed from V and 5 bases from J, the gap between germline ends came to 10 bases. This CDR3 has 13 residues. Germline assignment: CDR1 SGHDT and CDR2 YYEEEE. The CDR3 loop reads CASSRIGHQPQHF. The CDR3 DNA reads TGTGCCAGCAGCCGCATAGGCCATCAGCCCCAGCATTTT.

This clone was detected a few times. The rearrangement uses TRBV28 and TRBJ2-5; tentative D call: TRBD1 (5 bases). Germline-derived CDR1 and CDR2 are MDHEN and SYDVKM. CDR3 length equals 12 residues. Between the trimmed V and J ends, which lost 6 bases and 5 bases, there was a span of 10 bases. In DNA form, the CDR3 reads TGTGCCAGCAGAACTCCAGGGGAGACCCAGTACTTC. This codes for CASRTPGETQYF.

This chain links TRBV30 with TRBJ2-3, with unresolved D. The CDR3 sequence is 13 residues long. Germline lookup yields CDR1 GTSNPN and CDR2 SVGIG (reference sequence). Trimming left V 2 bases short and J 6 bases short, with 12 bases between. CDR3 DNA: TGTGCCTGGAGTAACTCGGACCGGGATACGCAGTATTTT. It specifies CAWSNSDRDTQYF.

The rearrangement joins TRBV4-1 to TRBJ1-1, with TRBD1 matching over 8 bases. Germline-derived CDR1 and CDR2 are MGHRA and YSYEKL. The CDR3 spans 17 residues. J gave up 4 bases and V 5 bases, and 15 bases lay outside the gene matches. This CDR3 reads CASSFPRQGILGTEAFF. CDR3 DNA: TGCGCCAGCAGCTTCCCCAGACAGGGGATATTGGGCACTGAAGCTTTCTTT.

This chain joins TRBV28 and TRBJ1-6, with a possible D match to TRBD1 (5 bases). The germline CDR1 and CDR2 sequences are MDHEN and SYDVKM. The CDR3 covers 15 residues. Trimming pared 3 bases from V and 4 bases from J, leaving 10 bases between. CDR3 sequence: CASSFRDGYNSPLHF. CDR3 DNA: TGTGCCAGCAGTTTCAGGGACGGATATAATTCACCCCTCCACTTT.

V and J are TRBV15 and TRBJ2-4; no reliable D call. The CDR3 has 12 amino acids. V shed 0 bases and J shed 7 bases, with 4 bases lying between them. Germline V gene lookup returns CDR1 LNHNV and CDR2 YYDKDF (reference sequence). This CDR3 is CATSRDGNIQYF. Written as DNA, the CDR3 is TGTGCCACCAGCAGAGACGGGAACATTCAGTACTTC.